This entry features one T cell receptor beta chain sequence. Authors' analysis steps: Nucleated cell counts were estimated from reference gene primer amplification. The method was immunoSEQ multiplex PCR; TCRdb's version includes in-frame clones alone and lacks a portion of them. V and J calls and clone size are copied from that table; D and trimming were computed from the DNA. The sample shows more than 300,000 clones, around 86% of them seen only once. This sample was taken from a study of blood T cell repertoires in COVID-19. About the study: Samples representing acute and convalescent COVID-19 were sourced from the United States, Italy and Spain. The analysed material was cDNA or gDNA that came from T cells, B-cell-depleted T cells, or PBMCs.

Germline trimming cut 3 bases from V and 9 bases from J; bases unmatched to any gene: 10. In germline, CDR1 is SGHRS, CDR2 YFSETQ. There are 16 residues in the CDR3. This sequence was found in a woman aged 50 to 60 with acute or convalescent COVID-19. The sample was peripheral blood. The gene calls are TRBV5-1 and TRBJ1-6, with 9 bases that match TRBD1. The CDR3 DNA is TGCGCCAGCAGCTCGAGGGGACAGGGTGGAGGTTCACCCCTCCACTTT. Its translation is CASSSRGQGGGSPLHF.